The 19 T cell receptor beta chains given below trace back to one sample, sequenced in a study of vaccination effects on CD4 cells after COVID-19. Assay: immunoSEQ multiplex PCR; the TCRdb copy retains only in-frame clones and omits some. The data contain tens of thousands of clones, just under 80% of them singletons. No antigen has been identified for these receptors. Expansion with viral peptide pools was applied to antigen-specific CD4+ T cells by the ViraFEST assay prior to sequencing. Culture proceeded for approximately 9 days, and CD4+ T cells were then isolated. In the vaccine recipients, nucleocapsid antibodies were negative and there was no prior SARS-CoV-2 infection. Here the sequenced sample was CD4+ T cells from PBMCs cultured with HCoV-OC43 spike peptides, taken before COVID-19 vaccination. Described subset: HCoV-OC43 spike overlapping peptide pool stimulation. Source of these receptors: a human donor who received a COVID-19 vaccine.

This clone showed up just a few times. The V and J genes are TRBV18 and TRBJ1-6; D ambiguous. The CDR3 has 17 amino acids. CDR1 is KGHSH, CDR2 LQKENI, per germline. V was cut by 3 bases and J by 0 bases, with 12 bases left in between. The CDR3 DNA sequence: TGTGCCAGCTCACCTGTCGGCGGAAGCTCCTATAATTCACCCCTCCACTTT. Translated: CASSPVGGSSYNSPLHF. The complete variable domain, with remaining parts taken from reference TRBV18 and TRBJ1-6, reads NAGVMQNPRHLVRRRGQEARLRCSPMKGHSHVYWYRQLPEEGLKFMVYLQKENIIDESGMPKERFSAEFPKEGPSILRIQQVVRGDSAAYFCASSPVGGSSYNSPLHFGNGTRLTVT.

The V gene is TRBV6-5, the J gene TRBJ1-5; 9 bases map to TRBD1. V shed 6 bases, J shed 3 bases, and the junction held 6 bases outside the gene matches. The CDR3 has 15 residues. Germline V gene data show CDR1 as MNHEY and CDR2 as SVGAGI. The CDR3 loop reads CASSETGGDNQPQHF. DNA of the CDR3: TGTGCCAGCAGCGAGACAGGGGGAGACAATCAGCCCCAGCATTTT.

The chain carries TRBV7-2 and TRBJ2-5; 9 bases are shared with TRBD2. Germline CDR1 and CDR2: SGHTA and FQGNSA. Trimming at V came to 2 bases and at J to 5 bases, leaving 3 bases not matched to a gene. The CDR3 loop spans 14 amino acids. The CDR3 reads CASSLLSGGETQYF. The CDR3 DNA reads TGTGCCAGCAGCTTACTAAGCGGGGGGGAGACCCAGTACTTC.

V and J are TRBV4-2 and TRBJ1-1, with TRBD1 matching 10 bases. After removal of 3 bases from V and 4 bases from J, the junction contained 8 bases not matched to a gene. In germline, CDR1 is LGHNA, CDR2 YNFKEQ. This CDR3 has 16 residues. The CDR3 here is CASSHPPGQGTTEAFF. CDR3 sequence (DNA): TGTGCCAGCAGCCATCCACCGGGACAGGGGACCACTGAAGCTTTCTTT.

The chain recombines TRBV6-6 with TRBJ1-4; a possible D gene is TRBD1 (5 bases). The germline CDR1 and CDR2 sequences are MNHNY and SVGAGI (reference sequence). This CDR3 has 15 amino acids. V was trimmed by 2 bases and J by 8 bases, leaving 15 bases between them. The CDR3 coding sequence is TGTGCCAGCAGTTACAGGGCCAGGGTTGACGAAAAACTGTTTTTT. Translated: CASSYRARVDEKLFF.

The V call is TRBV4-2, the J call TRBJ2-5; 11 bases fit TRBD2. J lost 9 bases, V lost 0 bases, and 9 bases had no gene match. Germline lookup yields CDR1 LGHNA and CDR2 YNFKEQ. This CDR3 has 16 residues. CDR3 sequence (DNA): TGTGCCAGCAGCCAAGATCATAGCGGGGGGGTTGGGGCCCAGTACTTC. Translated, it gives CASSQDHSGGVGAQYF.

The chain couples TRBV24-1 to TRBJ1-2; 9 bases are shared with TRBD1. The CDR3 is made up of 15 amino acids. Germline assignment: CDR1 KGHDR and CDR2 SFDVKD. Trimming removed 4 bases from V and 4 bases from J; junction bases left unmatched: 6. CDR3 DNA sequence: TGTGCCACCAGTGAAGCCGGGACAGGGACCTATGGCTACACCTTC. It encodes CATSEAGTGTYGYTF.

The chain couples TRBV6-1 to TRBJ1-4; D gene ambiguous. The germline V and J ends were trimmed by 3 bases and 3 bases, with 8 bases remaining between them. The CDR3 contains 14 residues. Per the germline V gene, CDR1 is MNHNS and CDR2 is SASEGT. The CDR3 reads CASSDSGPNEKLFF. The CDR3 DNA reads as TGTGCCAGCAGTGACAGCGGACCTAATGAAAAACTGTTTTTT.

This clone was seen more than once but under ten times. The rearrangement uses TRBV28 and TRBJ2-2, with 10 bases aligning to TRBD1. Germline V gene sequence: CDR1 MDHEN, CDR2 SYDVKM. The CDR3 totals 16 residues. J was trimmed by 6 bases and V by 2 bases; bases with no gene match: 6. The CDR3 nucleotides read TGTGCCAGCAGTTTACCGGGACAGGGGCGTGCCGGGGAGCTGTTTTTT. Its translation: CASSLPGQGRAGELFF. The whole variable domain, remainder taken from reference TRBV28 and TRBJ2-2, is DVKVTQSSRYLVKRTGEKVFLECVQDMDHENMFWYRQDPGLGLRLIYFSYDVKMKEKGDIPEGYSVSREKKERFSLILESASTNQTSMYLCASSLPGQGRAGELFFGEGSRLTVL.

This clone has a handful of counts. The chain has TRBV2 and TRBJ2-5; 13 nucleotides agree with TRBD2. V shed 7 bases, J shed 5 bases, and the junction held 4 bases outside the gene matches. The CDR3 has 14 amino acids. The germline gives CDR1 SNHLY, CDR2 FYNNEI. CDR3 DNA: TGTGCCAGCACCGGGACTAGCGGGGCCGAGACCCAGTACTTC. It specifies CASTGTSGAETQYF.

The genes are TRBV5-4 and TRBJ2-3, with D perhaps matching TRBD1 (8 bases). The V and J ends lost 5 bases and 2 bases respectively, with 18 bases between them. The V gene's germline CDR1 is SGHNT and CDR2 YYREEE (reference sequence). The CDR3 spans 16 residues. CDR3 in DNA: TGTGCCAGCAGGCCACAGGGGGGGGGACCCACAGATACGCAGTATTTT. Its protein product is CASRPQGGGPTDTQYF. Based on the CDR3 plus reference TRBV5-4 and TRBJ2-3, the full variable domain is ETGVTQSPTHLIKTRGQQVTLRCSSQSGHNTVSWYQQALGQGPQFIFQYYREEENGRGNFPPRFSGLQFPNYSSELNVNALELDDSALYLCASRPQGGGPTDTQYFGPGTRLTVL.

The chain joins TRBV18 to TRBJ2-1, with D uncertain. The germline V gene encodes CDR1 KGHSH and CDR2 LQKENI. CDR3 length: 14 amino acids. Trimming pared 1 base from V and 7 bases from J, leaving 11 bases between. CDR3 nucleotide sequence: TGTGCCAGCTCACCACGGACCCCACAGAATGAGCAGTTCTTC. This translates into CASSPRTPQNEQFF.

The genes are TRBV6-2 or TRBV6-3 and TRBJ2-3; no clear D. Germline CDR1 is MNHEY and CDR2 is SVGEGT. CDR3 size: 12 residues. V dropped 2 bases and J dropped 5 bases, with 5 bases sitting between them. The CDR3 region is CASSYTEDTQYF. CDR3 in DNA: TGTGCCAGCAGTTACACGGAAGATACGCAGTATTTT.

This sequence joins TRBV10-2 and TRBJ2-1, with 9 bases aligning to TRBD1. The CDR3 is 17 residues long. The germline gives CDR1 WSHSY, CDR2 SAAADI. The trim removed 6 bases at V and 1 base at J, leaving 10 bases unmatched. The CDR3 here is CASRAGQGKGSYNEQFF. CDR3 nucleotide sequence: TGCGCCAGCAGGGCGGGACAGGGTAAAGGGTCCTACAATGAGCAGTTCTTC.

The chain is built from TRBV28 and TRBJ1-1, with a weak D call TRBD1 (5 bases). Between the trimmed V and J ends, which lost 4 bases and 0 bases, there was a span of 15 bases. The CDR3 covers 16 residues. Germline loops: CDR1 MDHEN, CDR2 SYDVKM. In DNA, the CDR3 is TGTGCCAGCAGTTCCCCCCCCGGGACCGTGAACACTGAAGCTTTCTTT. As protein: CASSSPPGTVNTEAFF.

The chain links TRBV7-2 to TRBJ1-2; D is undetermined. CDR3 size: 11 residues. Trimming cost V 2 bases and J 8 bases, with 6 bases left between them. Germline V CDR1 and CDR2: SGHTA, FQGNSA. CDR3: CASSLNRGYTF. The CDR3 DNA reads as TGTGCCAGCAGCTTAAATCGAGGCTACACCTTC.

V and J are TRBV18 and TRBJ2-7; 8 bases map to TRBD1. V gave up 5 bases and J gave up 0 bases; unmatched junction bases: 0. Germline CDR1 is KGHSH and CDR2 is LQKENI. This CDR3 is built from 13 residues. In DNA form, the CDR3 reads TGTGCCAGCTCAGGGACAGGCTCCTACGAGCAGTACGTC. Translation: CASSGTGSYEQYV.

The DNA for the CDR3 is TGTGCCAGCAGCTTAATCGGGACAGGCCGGAATGAAAAACTGTTTTTT. The encoded protein is CASSLIGTGRNEKLFF. The genes are TRBV7-8 and TRBJ1-4; 8 bases line up with TRBD1. The CDR3 has 16 residues. From germline, CDR1 is SGHVS and CDR2 FQNEAQ. The J segment lost 5 bases and the V segment lost 2 bases, leaving 7 bases of the junction unmatched.

This clone was recorded a few times. This chain uses TRBV2 with TRBJ2-7, with 13 positions matching TRBD2. The junction had 9 bases not matched to a gene; V was cut back by 7 bases and J by 3 bases. Germline V CDR1 and CDR2: SNHLY, FYNNEI. This CDR3 is built from 16 residues. The CDR3 coding sequence is TGTGCCAGCACCAGAGGACTAGCGGGGGCTAACTACGAGCAGTACGTC. This sequence encodes CASTRGLAGANYEQYV.